This section outlines one T cell receptor (beta chain) sequence together with its context. The repertoire was sequenced with immunoSEQ multiplex PCR; TCRdb's copy has only in-frame clones and lacks some. This table holds approximately 530,000 clones, almost 97% found once. The sample originates from a study of shared clonotypes between healthy human individuals. Germline V gives CDR1 WSHSY, CDR2 SAAADI. V dropped 5 bases and J dropped 2 bases, with 12 bases sitting between them. This CDR3 is 14 amino acids long. The sample comprised naive CD4+ T cells sorted from blood. The subset: CD45RA+ positively selected. The chain has TRBV10-2 and TRBJ1-1; D gene uncertain. This sequence originates from a woman in her twenties or thirties in good health. The CDR3 spells CASSREGKNTEAFF. The DNA for the CDR3 is TGCGCCAGCAGTCGCGAAGGGAAAAACACTGAAGCTTTCTTT.